Each of the 23 T cell receptor beta chains below was sequenced from the same sample in a study of CD8 T cells in ankylosing spondylitis. TCRdb used MiXCR to reprocess the 5' RACE reads, holding one entry per CDR3 protein. The sample shows just under 350,000 distinct CDR3 sequences, roughly 14% of them seen only once. Material for sequencing was blood, either unsorted or a sorted T cell fraction (not recorded which). The source is a male donor with ankylosing spondylitis or in good health (not recorded which).

This clonotype was observed a handful of times. The genes are TRBV4-1 and TRBJ2-3, with 7 bases lining up with TRBD1. J was trimmed by 6 bases and V by 2 bases; bases with no gene match: 8. Germline CDR1 and CDR2: MGHRA and YSYEKL. The CDR3 is 15 amino acids. The DNA of the CDR3 is TGCGCCAGCAGCCAACGACGGACAGGACAGGATACGCAGTATTTT. Residues: CASSQRRTGQDTQYF.

The chain links TRBV9 to TRBJ1-1; 9 positions match TRBD1. The CDR3 length is 15 residues. Germline loops: CDR1 SGDLS, CDR2 YYNGEE. The V gene end was trimmed by 2 bases and the J gene end by 4 bases; junction bases not matched to a gene: 6. The CDR3 bases are TGTGCCAGCAGCGTCTCACAGGGGGCCGGCACTGAAGCTTTCTTT. Encoded protein: CASSVSQGAGTEAFF.

The gene calls are TRBV27 and TRBJ2-7; 11 nucleotides line up with TRBD1. The J segment lost 2 bases and the V segment lost 0 bases, leaving 3 bases of the junction unmatched. CDR1 is MNHEY, CDR2 SMNVEV, per germline (reference sequence). The CDR3 has 16 amino acids. The CDR3, as DNA: TGTGCCAGCAGTTTATCGAGGACAGGGGGCCCCTACGAGCAGTACTTC. The encoded protein is CASSLSRTGGPYEQYF.

In its sample, this clonotype was seen a few times. V is TRBV5-1 and J is TRBJ1-5; tentatively, D is TRBD1 (5 bases). CDR3 length: 14 amino acids. The ends were cut back, 4 bases at V and 8 bases at J, with 16 bases in the middle. The germline V gene has CDR1 SGHRS and CDR2 YFSETQ. CDR3 sequence (DNA): TGCGCCAGCAGCCGAGGGACCCCAAACGAGCCCCAGCATTTT. Its protein product is CASSRGTPNEPQHF.

V and J are TRBV12-5 and TRBJ2-1, with TRBD2 matching over 10 bases. CDR1 and CDR2 from the germline V gene are LGHNT and FRNRAP. J gave up 0 bases and V 0 bases, and 8 bases lay outside the gene matches. The CDR3 loop spans 19 amino acids. DNA for the CDR3: TGTGCTAGTGGTTTGGTAAGGGCTAGCGGGAGTCTCTCCTACAATGAGCAGTTCTTC. Translating it yields CASGLVRASGSLSYNEQFF.

V gene TRBV5-1 combines with J gene TRBJ2-3, with a weak D call TRBD2 (5 bases). This CDR3 region has 13 residues. Germline CDR1 is SGHRS and CDR2 is YFSETQ. V was cut by 5 bases and J by 4 bases, with 11 bases left in between. CDR3: CASSPEGADTQYF. The CDR3 DNA follows: TGCGCCAGCAGTCCCGAGGGAGCAGATACGCAGTATTTT. Using reference TRBV5-1 and TRBJ2-3 for the parts outside the CDR3, the full variable domain is KAGVTQTPRYLIKTRGQQVTLSCSPISGHRSVSWYQQTPGQGLQFLFEYFSETQRNKGNFPGRFSGRQFSNSRSEMNVSTLELGDSALYLCASSPEGADTQYFGPGTRLTVL.

This clonotype was counted only a few times. The genes are TRBV3-1 and TRBJ2-7; the D is unclear. The CDR3 runs to 11 residues. The V gene's germline CDR1 is LGHDT and CDR2 YNNKEL (reference sequence). Trimming took 1 base from V and 7 from J, leaving 5 bases between them. The CDR3 protein is CASSQAGEQYF. For the CDR3, the DNA is TGTGCCAGCAGCCAAGCCGGGGAGCAGTACTTC.

This clonotype was found a few times. This sequence joins TRBV2 and TRBJ1-5; TRBD1 matches at 7 bases. The J segment lost 4 bases and the V segment lost 5 bases, leaving 2 bases of the junction unmatched. Germline lookup yields CDR1 SNHLY and CDR2 FYNNEI. This CDR3 region has 13 residues. The CDR3 protein is CASSKGANQPQHF. Written as DNA, the CDR3 is TGTGCCAGCAGTAAGGGGGCGAATCAGCCCCAGCATTTT.

The chain employs TRBV5-5 and TRBJ2-7, with 9 bases fitting TRBD1. CDR3 length: 14 residues. J was trimmed by 3 bases and V by 5 bases; bases with no gene match: 6. CDR1 is SGHKS, CDR2 YYEKEE, per germline (reference sequence). CDR3 nucleotide sequence: TGTGCCAGCAGTTACGGGGGACAGGGCTACGAGCAGTACTTC. Amino acids: CASSYGGQGYEQYF.

The chain links TRBV9 to TRBJ2-1; D is perhaps TRBD1 (6 bases). Deletions cut 0 bases from V and 0 bases from J, with 10 bases between. The CDR3 contains 16 residues. Germline CDR1 SGDLS, CDR2 YYNGEE. The DNA for the CDR3 is TGTGCCAGCAGCGTAGTAGGGACATACTCCTACAATGAGCAGTTCTTC. Amino acids: CASSVVGTYSYNEQFF.

This clonotype has just a few counts. V and J are TRBV7-2 and TRBJ2-1, with a tentative D call TRBD1 (5 bases). The CDR3 extends over 15 amino acids. The germline V gene encodes CDR1 SGHTA and CDR2 FQGNSA. Deletions cut 1 base from V and 9 bases from J, with 16 bases between. CDR3: CASSLGRQGIGEQFF. CDR3 DNA sequence: TGTGCCAGCAGCTTAGGGCGGCAGGGAATTGGTGAGCAGTTCTTC.

The rearrangement uses TRBV3-1 and TRBJ2-4, with D possibly TRBD1 on 5 matching bases. This CDR3 is built from 19 residues. Between the trimmed V and J ends, which lost 4 bases and 0 bases, there was a span of 22 bases. The germline V gene encodes CDR1 LGHDT and CDR2 YNNKEL (reference sequence). This chain's CDR3 is CASSPIENLGAVAKNIQYF. The DNA of the CDR3 is TGTGCCAGCAGCCCAATCGAGAATTTAGGGGCGGTAGCCAAAAACATTCAGTACTTC.

This clonotype showed up just a few times. The V and J genes are TRBV10-3 and TRBJ1-5; TRBD1 is a possible D gene (6 bases). Per germline, CDR1 ENHRY and CDR2 SYGVKD. The CDR3 length is 13 residues. V was shortened by 4 bases and J by 4 bases, with 8 bases between the two germline ends. Here the CDR3 reads CAISAGDNQPQHF. As DNA, the CDR3 is TGTGCCATCAGTGCAGGGGATAATCAGCCCCAGCATTTT.

This clonotype was seen only a few times. This chain connects TRBV4-1 to TRBJ2-3; 10 positions match TRBD2. V lost 2 bases and J lost 5; bases outside the gene matches: 7. Germline CDR1 is MGHRA and CDR2 is YSYEKL. The CDR3 spans 16 residues. CDR3 DNA sequence: TGCGCCAGCAGCCAAAACGAGCGGGGGGGCCAAGATACGCAGTATTTT. This sequence encodes CASSQNERGGQDTQYF.

This clonotype was seen a few times. The V call is TRBV9, the J call TRBJ2-2; D gene uncertain. The CDR3 length is 12 residues. The germline V and J ends were trimmed by 3 bases and 4 bases, with 4 bases remaining between them. Germline V gene sequence: CDR1 SGDLS, CDR2 YYNGEE. CDR3 in DNA: TGTGCCAGCAGCGCGCTCACCGGGGAGCTGTTTTTT. Amino acid sequence: CASSALTGELFF.

This clonotype was seen a few times. J is TRBJ2-1 and V is TRBV15, with unresolved D. Trimming shortened V by 3 bases and J by 5 bases, and 8 bases separated the two germline ends. Germline V lookup: CDR1 LNHNV, CDR2 YYDKDF (reference sequence). CDR3 length equals 13 residues. The chain's CDR3 is CATSSPGHNEQFF. The DNA for the CDR3 is TGTGCCACCAGCAGCCCCGGTCACAATGAGCAGTTCTTC. The full variable domain, with the rest looked up from reference TRBV15 and TRBJ2-1, is DAMVIQNPRYQVTQFGKPVTLSCSQTLNHNVMYWYQQKSSQAPKLLFHYYDKDFNNEADTPDNFQSRRPNTSFCFLDIRSPGLGDTAMYLCATSSPGHNEQFFGPGTRLTVL.

The rearrangement links TRBV12-3 or TRBV12-4 to TRBJ2-7; 10 positions match TRBD1. CDR3 length equals 17 residues. V gave up 3 bases and J gave up 3 bases; unmatched junction bases: 11. CDR3 nucleotides: TGTGCCAGCAGTTTTACGACAGGGGGCGCGTCGGTCTACGAGCAGTACTTC. This gives the protein CASSFTTGGASVYEQYF.

This clonotype occurred many times. An end of the junction differs from the germline gene, which may be a read error. The chain joins TRBV5-1 to TRBJ2-6, with D unresolved. CDR3 length equals 15 residues. CDR1 and CDR2 from the germline V gene are SGHRS and YFSETQ. The CDR3 region has the DNA TGTGCCAGCAGCTTGGTAGGGTCTGGGGCCAACGTCCTGACTTTC. Translated: CASSLVGSGANVLTF.

This chain uses TRBV29-1 with TRBJ1-5, with D unclear. The ends were cut back, 4 bases at V and 7 bases at J, with 8 bases in the middle. The CDR3 spans 11 residues. Germline V gene data show CDR1 as SQVTM and CDR2 as ANQGSEA. In DNA, the CDR3 is TGCAGCGTTGTGTTGGGGCAGCCCCAGCATTTT. Its translation: CSVVLGQPQHF. The whole variable domain, filled in from reference TRBV29-1 and TRBJ1-5, reads SAVISQKPSRDICQRGTSLTIQCQVDSQVTMMFWYRQQPGQSLTLIATANQGSEATYESGFVIDKFPISRPNLTFSTLTVSNMSPEDSSIYLCSVVLGQPQHFGDGTRLSIL.

The rearrangement joins TRBV6-6 to TRBJ1-2, with TRBD1 identical over 7 bases. Germline V CDR1 and CDR2: MNHNY, SVGAGI (reference sequence). The CDR3 is made up of 13 amino acids. J gave up 8 bases and V 6 bases, and 9 bases lay outside the gene matches. The CDR3, as DNA: TGTGCCAGCAGCGATACAGGGGTATACGGCTACACCTTC. Protein product: CASSDTGVYGYTF.

This clonotype was recorded many times. The chain is built from TRBV12-3 or TRBV12-4 and TRBJ2-3; D is possibly TRBD2 (5 bases). The CDR3 is made up of 12 amino acids. Trimming took off 5 bases at V and 5 bases at J, with 8 bases between the two ends. CDR3 nucleotide sequence: TGTGCCAGCAGTCCGAGCGGAGATACGCAGTATTTT. Translated, it gives CASSPSGDTQYF.

This clonotype was observed a handful of times. The chain couples TRBV12-3 or TRBV12-4 to TRBJ1-1, with D uncertain. V lost 7 bases and J 2 bases, leaving 11 bases between the germline ends. The CDR3 length is 13 residues. In DNA form, the CDR3 reads TGTGCCAGCAATAACGACTTCAACACTGAAGCTTTCTTT. Amino acids: CASNNDFNTEAFF.

The chain carries TRBV20-1 and TRBJ2-4; 8 nucleotides line up with TRBD1. CDR3 size: 13 residues. Germline assignment: CDR1 DFQATT and CDR2 SNEGSKA (reference sequence). After removal of 6 bases from V and 7 bases from J, the junction contained 8 bases not matched to a gene. The CDR3 sequence is CSAPGQGRNIQYF. In DNA, the CDR3 is TGCAGTGCCCCAGGACAGGGACGGAACATTCAGTACTTC.